A selection of T cell receptor beta chains follows, all from one sample in a study of cytomegalovirus exposure and HLA in healthy donors. Measured with immunoSEQ multiplex PCR; TCRdb has only the in-frame clones, and not every one. The sample carries about 160,000 clones, over 70% recorded once. Material: PBMCs. These receptors were obtained from a man aged 50 to 60 in good health and CMV-seropositive. Both conserved end residues are trimmed from each CDR3. Rows may omit the clone size; those that give it use once, few, many or a size class.

clone size | J gene | V gene | CDR3 protein
- | TRBJ2-7 | TRBV5-1 | ASSLAPGGRYEQY
- | TRBJ2-7 | TRBV30 | VWSVPSGRAPYEQY
- | TRBJ1-2 | TRBV6-1 | ASSEGTGGYYGYT
- | TRBJ2-3 | TRBV5-1 | ASSLGQGGTDTQY
- | TRBJ2-1 | TRBV6-6 | ASRPGLAGKGEQF
- | TRBJ2-5 | TRBV11-2 | ASSLTGRGTQY
- | TRBJ1-1 | TRBV30 | AWSPGSTEAF
few | TRBJ2-1 | TRBV9 | ASGTSSYNEQF
- | TRBJ1-1 | TRBV11-2 | ASGEVSGKG
- | TRBJ1-1 | TRBV7-9 | ASSLVGVAEAF
- | TRBJ2-1 | TRBV2 | ASREHGSFSYNEQF
- | TRBJ2-7 | TRBV4-2 | ASSQSRSAYEQY
- | TRBJ2-7 | TRBV11-1 | ASSGQGGGEQY
- | TRBJ2-7 | TRBV30 | ALDRGLYEQY
- | TRBJ1-6 | TRBV11-2 | ASSLARGSPLH
few | TRBJ2-7 | TRBV19 | ASSNRDRAYEQY
- | TRBJ2-3 | TRBV7-3 | ASSPSTDTQY
- | TRBJ2-2 | TRBV5-4 | ASSLGLAQTGELF
- | TRBJ2-2 | TRBV27 | ASSLSRGPNTGELF
- | TRBJ2-7 | TRBV30 | AWSPGLAGYEQY
once | TRBJ2-7 | TRBV28 | ASSFPGARTYEQY
- | TRBJ2-7 | TRBV28 | ASRPTGTSLEQY
- | TRBJ1-4 | TRBV7-9 | SSSPGGQGATNEKLF
- | TRBJ2-1 | TRBV5-4 | ASSFQGANEQF
few | TRBJ1-2 | TRBV4-3 | ASSQDRAGGIGYT
few | TRBJ1-3 | TRBV27 | ASSLTISGNTIY
- | TRBJ2-3 | TRBV5-4 | ASSLDDRGRV